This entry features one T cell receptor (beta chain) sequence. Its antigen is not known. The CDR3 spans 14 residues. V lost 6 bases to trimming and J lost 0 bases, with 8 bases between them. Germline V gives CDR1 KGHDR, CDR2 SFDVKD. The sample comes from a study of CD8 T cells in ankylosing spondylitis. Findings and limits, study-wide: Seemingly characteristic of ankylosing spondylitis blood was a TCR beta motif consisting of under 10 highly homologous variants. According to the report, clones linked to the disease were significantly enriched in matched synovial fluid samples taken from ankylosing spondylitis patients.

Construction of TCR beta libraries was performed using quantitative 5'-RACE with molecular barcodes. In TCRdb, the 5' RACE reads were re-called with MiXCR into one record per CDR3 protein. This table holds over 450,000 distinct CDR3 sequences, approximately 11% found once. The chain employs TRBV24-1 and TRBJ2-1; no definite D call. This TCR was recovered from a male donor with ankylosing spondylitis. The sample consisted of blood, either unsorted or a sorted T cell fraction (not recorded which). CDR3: CATSLSSSYNEQFF. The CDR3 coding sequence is TGTGCCACCAGTCTCTCCAGCTCCTACAATGAGCAGTTCTTC.